These T cell receptor beta chains were read from a single sample in a study of T cell repertoires in cytomegalovirus infection. TCRdb passed the reads through MiXCR, listing each CDR3 protein once. The sample has about 310,000 distinct CDR3 sequences; 17% are singletons. Sequencing was done on a sample of PBMCs. These receptors were collected from a human donor in good health (CMV status not recorded). Some clones in this sample may be carry-over from other donors' samples. Each CDR3 is given with its conserved first and last residue. The D gene is left open where the match is weak. Not all rows give a size; the values are once, few, many and, for expanded clones, a class.

TGTGCCAGCAGCTTTTCAGCGGGAAATGAAAAACTGTTTTTT	CASSFSAGNEKLFF	-	many	TRBJ1-4	TRBV11-2
TGTGCCAGCAGCAAGGGTACGGACACAACGTATGGCTACACCTTC	CASSKGTDTTYGYTF	-	many	TRBJ1-2	TRBV7-2
TGTGCCAGCAGCTTATCCCTTTTGAACACTGAAGCTTTCTTT	CASSLSLLNTEAFF	-	many	TRBJ1-1	TRBV7-2
TGTGCCACCAGCATCGACAGACACCCTCAGCCCCAGCATTTT	CATSIDRHPQPQHF	-	-	TRBJ1-5	TRBV15
TGTGCCAGCAGTTTCAGCACCGGGGAGCTGTTTTTT	CASSFSTGELFF	-	many	TRBJ2-2	TRBV28
TGTGCCAGTAGTCCGACAAGGTACTACGAGCAGTACTTC	CASSPTRYYEQYF	-	few	TRBJ2-7	TRBV19
TGTGCCAGCAGCTCGCTAAAATCGGGACACCCCTACGAGCAGTACTTC	CASSSLKSGHPYEQYF	-	-	TRBJ2-7	TRBV5-6
TGTGCCAGCAGCTTGCTGGTTCGGACAGGGGGGACTGAAGCTTTCTTT	CASSLLVRTGGTEAFF	TRBD1	-	TRBJ1-1	TRBV5-6
TGTGCCAGCAGTCCGGGACAGGGGACCTCCTACGAGCAGTACTTC	CASSPGQGTSYEQYF	TRBD1	many	TRBJ2-7	TRBV6-5
TGTGCCAGCGTTTGGGGGATAAGCAATCAGCCCCAGCATTTT	CASVWGISNQPQHF	-	-	TRBJ1-5	TRBV28
TGTGCCAGAAACTCCCGGGACAGAAATCAGCCCCAGCATTTT	CARNSRDRNQPQHF	TRBD1	few	TRBJ1-5	TRBV7-6
TGTGCCAGCAGCCGGGGACAGGCGTCGGTTCAGCCCCAGCATTTT	CASSRGQASVQPQHF	TRBD1	-	TRBJ1-5	TRBV12-3/TRBV12-4
TGTGCCAGCAGCTTATCTCGTAATAATGAAAAACTGTTTTTT	CASSLSRNNEKLFF	-	many	TRBJ1-4	TRBV7-4
TGTGCCAGCAGCTCGGGCCCCCCAGGGACGACCCTATACGAGCAGTACTTC	CASSSGPPGTTLYEQYF	-	few	TRBJ2-7	TRBV7-2
TGTGCCAGCAGCCTCGAGGTATACACTGAAGCTTTCTTT	CASSLEVYTEAFF	-	once	TRBJ1-1	TRBV5-4
TGTGCCAGCTCCCCCTTGGCAGGGCCGAACACTGAAGCTTTCTTT	CASSPLAGPNTEAFF	-	-	TRBJ1-1	TRBV18
TGTGCCAGCAGAGACACGGTGAACACTGAAGCTTTCTTT	CASRDTVNTEAFF	-	many	TRBJ1-1	TRBV6-2/TRBV6-3
TGTGCCAGCAGCTTAGGAGAGGCAGCATACTATGGCTACACCTTC	CASSLGEAAYYGYTF	-	many	TRBJ1-2	TRBV7-2
TGTGCCAGCAGTTTCCGGGGAAGCTCCTACAATGAGCAGTTCTTC	CASSFRGSSYNEQFF	-	many	TRBJ2-1	TRBV11-2
TGTGCCAGCAGCTTAGAGGGACGAAGCAATCAGCCCCAGCATTTT	CASSLEGRSNQPQHF	-	many	TRBJ1-5	TRBV12-3/TRBV12-4
TGTGCCAGCTCACCGGACAGGGAGGGTGAAAAACTGTTTTTT	CASSPDREGEKLFF	TRBD1	-	TRBJ1-4	TRBV18
TGTGCCAGCAGTGGACAGGGCAGCGGCTACACCTTC	CASSGQGSGYTF	TRBD1	few	TRBJ1-2	TRBV2